The entry below describes one T cell receptor beta chain. TCRdb keeps only in-frame clones here, not all; method: immunoSEQ multiplex PCR. Among about 65,000 clones listed, about 90% were seen once. The sample comes from a study of CD4 T cells in relation to SARS-CoV-2 and coronaviruses. Before the COVID-19 pandemic, during about 2011-2019, CD4+ T cells were taken from unexposed donors. This TCR was recovered from a human donor in good health. The sequenced sample consisted of memory CD4+ T cells from PBMCs.

The CDR3 nucleotides are TGTGCCAGCAGTTTATCGGGGGCAGGGGCTAGCTACGAGCAGTACTTC. Protein: CASSLSGAGASYEQYF. V gene TRBV28 combines with J gene TRBJ2-7; perhaps D is TRBD1 or TRBD2 (6 bases each). Germline loops: CDR1 MDHEN, CDR2 SYDVKM. The CDR3 has 16 amino acids. The V and J ends lost 1 base and 3 bases respectively, with 16 bases between them.